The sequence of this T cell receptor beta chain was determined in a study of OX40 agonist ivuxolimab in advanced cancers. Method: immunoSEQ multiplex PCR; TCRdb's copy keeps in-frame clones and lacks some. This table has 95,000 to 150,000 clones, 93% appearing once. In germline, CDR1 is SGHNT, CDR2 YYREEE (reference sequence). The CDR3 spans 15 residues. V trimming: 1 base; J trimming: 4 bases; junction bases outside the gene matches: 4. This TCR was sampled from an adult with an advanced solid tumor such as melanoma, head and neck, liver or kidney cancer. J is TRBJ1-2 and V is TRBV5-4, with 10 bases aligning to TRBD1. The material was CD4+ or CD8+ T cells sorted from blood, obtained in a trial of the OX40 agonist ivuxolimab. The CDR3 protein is CASSLRDRGGYGYTF. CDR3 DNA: TGTGCCAGCAGCTTGCGGGACAGGGGTGGCTATGGCTACACCTTC.